This T cell receptor (beta chain) is drawn from a study of Tregs in tolerant kidney transplant recipients. V trimming: 4 bases; J trimming: 6 bases; junction bases outside the gene matches: 10. This CDR3 is 16 amino acids long. Germline CDR1 reads LNHDA; CDR2 reads SQIVND (reference sequence). Turning to this clone: Its antigen is not known.

Broader study findings: Biological reproducibility was not directly addressed, but technical replication error appeared minimal. Expanding Tregs on activated donor B cells appeared to best identify donor-specific TCRbeta clones.

This table comes from immunoSEQ multiplex PCR, and its TCRdb copy is limited to in-frame clones, with some not included. Among 200,000 to 300,000 clones listed, 80% to 85% were seen once. Unstimulated Tregs (CD4+CD25+CD127-) and CD4+CD25- non-Tregs were sorted from PBMCs. The source of this sequence is a human donor in good health. This chain uses TRBV19 with TRBJ2-2; 8 nucleotides match TRBD2. The sample consisted of CD4+ T cells from blood. CDR3 amino acids: CASSNPHSTSAGELFF. As DNA, the CDR3 is TGTGCCAGTAGTAACCCCCACTCGACTAGCGCCGGGGAGCTGTTTTTT.